Listed below are T cell receptor beta chains from one sample, sequenced in a study of cytomegalovirus exposure and HLA in healthy donors. TCRdb keeps only in-frame clones here, not all; method: immunoSEQ multiplex PCR. The profile covers over 85,000 clones, with around 73% appearing a single time and roughly 4% taken by the ten largest. Sequenced sample: PBMCs. The receptors come from a man aged 40-49 years in good health and CMV-seronegative. Both conserved end residues are part of each CDR3. D genes are given only for firm matches. Clone size, where shown, is once, few, many, or a class for clones that have expanded.

d_call	j_call	clone_size	v_call	cdr3_aa	cdr3_nt
NA	TRBJ1-4	NA	TRBV27	CASRLQGPNEKLFF	TGTGCCAGCAGGTTACAGGGCCCTAATGAAAAACTGTTTTTT
NA	TRBJ1-3	few	TRBV2	CASTGKVSLAGNTIYF	TGTGCCAGCACAGGGAAGGTCTCTTTGGCTGGAAACACCATATATTTT
NA	TRBJ2-5	NA	TRBV4-3	CASSQDPGQSETQYF	TGCGCCAGCAGCCAAGATCCGGGACAATCAGAGACCCAGTACTTC
TRBD1	TRBJ1-6	NA	TRBV18	CASSPRGQGAGNSPLHF	TGTGCCAGCTCACCAAGGGGACAGGGGGCTGGAAATTCACCCCTCCACTTT
NA	TRBJ1-1	NA	TRBV27	CASSPRQAMNTEAFF	TGTGCCAGCAGTCCGCGACAGGCAATGAACACTGAAGCTTTCTTT
TRBD1	TRBJ1-2	NA	TRBV7-9	CASSLGQGATRDGYTF	TGTGCCAGCAGCTTAGGCCAGGGGGCTACTAGGGATGGCTACACCTTC
TRBD2	TRBJ2-7	few	TRBV27	CASSPGGPYEQYF	TGTGCCAGCAGCCCGGGAGGCCCCTACGAGCAGTACTTC
TRBD2	TRBJ2-3	once	TRBV5-1	CASSLDFGGASDTQYF	TGCGCCAGCAGCTTGGATTTCGGGGGGGCTTCAGATACGCAGTATTTT
NA	TRBJ1-5	NA	TRBV19	CASTFREPNQPQHF	TGTGCCAGTACCTTTCGAGAGCCCAATCAGCCCCAGCATTTT
NA	TRBJ1-5	NA	TRBV29-1	CSVAGTSNQPQHF	TGCAGCGTTGCGGGAACGAGCAATCAGCCCCAGCATTTT
NA	TRBJ2-1	NA	TRBV9	CASSPGGGGPYNEQFF	TGTGCCAGCAGCCCAGGGGGCGGGGGCCCCTACAATGAGCAGTTCTTC
NA	TRBJ1-2	few	TRBV4-2	CASSQEVVGGNYGYTF	TGTGCCAGCAGCCAAGAGGTTGTTGGGGGGAACTATGGCTACACCTTC
NA	TRBJ2-5	NA	TRBV10-3	CATGTLQETQYF	TGTGCCACGGGGACTCTCCAAGAGACCCAGTACTTC
TRBD2	TRBJ2-3	NA	TRBV6-1	CASSERTSGARDTQYF	TGTGCCAGCAGTGAGAGGACTAGCGGGGCCCGGGATACGCAGTATTTT
NA	TRBJ2-3	NA	TRBV30	CAWSPRGPPDTQYF	TGTGCCTGGAGCCCTAGGGGCCCCCCAGATACGCAGTATTTT
TRBD2	TRBJ2-1	NA	TRBV4-3	CASSRRGGRYNEQFF	TGCGCCAGCAGCAGGCGGGGGGGCAGGTACAATGAGCAGTTCTTC
TRBD1	TRBJ1-5	NA	TRBV28	CASSHGTGDQPQHF	TGTGCCAGCAGCCACGGGACAGGGGATCAGCCCCAGCATTTT
TRBD2	TRBJ2-5	once	TRBV7-9	CASSTGLAEEETQYF	TGTGCCAGCAGCACAGGACTAGCAGAGGAAGAGACCCAGTACTTC
NA	TRBJ2-6	NA	TRBV2	CASSLPRDINSGANVLTF	TGTGCCAGCAGTCTCCCCCGGGACATAAATTCTGGGGCCAACGTCCTGACTTTC
NA	TRBJ1-6	few	TRBV7-9	CASSGDIFNSPLHF	TGTGCCAGCAGCGGGGACATTTTTAATTCACCCCTCCACTTT
TRBD2	TRBJ2-1	few	TRBV19	CASSIGLVANEQFF	TGTGCCAGTAGTATCGGACTAGTGGCCAATGAGCAGTTCTTC
NA	TRBJ1-6	NA	TRBV7-2	CASSPRGSDSPLHF	TGTGCCAGCAGCCCCCGGGGGAGTGATTCACCCCTCCACTTT
TRBD2	TRBJ2-1	NA	TRBV27	CASSPRTSFDEQFF	TGTGCCAGCAGCCCCAGGACTAGTTTTGATGAGCAGTTCTTC
TRBD1	TRBJ2-3	NA	TRBV5-1	CASSSRQGSTDTQYF	TGCGCCAGCAGCTCTCGACAGGGTAGCACAGATACGCAGTATTTT
NA	TRBJ2-1	NA	TRBV21-1	CASSPPQGGTYNEQFF	TGTGCCAGCAGCCCCCCCCAAGGGGGCACCTACAATGAGCAGTTCTTC
NA	TRBJ2-5	NA	TRBV12-5	CASGLVHRYEETQYF	TGTGCTAGTGGTTTGGTTCACCGGTACGAGGAGACCCAGTACTTC
TRBD1	TRBJ1-5	NA	TRBV6-6	CASSSQGNQPQHF	TGTGCCAGCAGTTCACAGGGGAATCAGCCCCAGCATTTT
NA	TRBJ2-7	NA	TRBV28	CASSTGVIYEQYF	TGTGCCAGCAGTACGGGGGTTATCTACGAGCAGTACTTC
TRBD2	TRBJ2-5	NA	TRBV5-6	CASSSPGLAGEETQYF	TGTGCCAGCAGTTCTCCGGGACTAGCGGGGGAAGAGACCCAGTACTTC
TRBD1	TRBJ2-3	NA	TRBV15	CATSDRGSTDTQYF	TGTGCCACCTCGGACAGGGGCAGCACAGATACGCAGTATTTT
NA	TRBJ1-4	NA	TRBV5-1	CASSLKGEFGGRTEKLFF	TGCGCCAGCAGCTTGAAGGGAGAGTTCGGGGGGCGGACTGAAAAACTGTTTTTT
NA	TRBJ2-1	NA	TRBV6-1	CAGGSYNRVF	TGTGCCGGGGGCAGCTACAATAGGGTCTTC
TRBD2	TRBJ2-1	NA	TRBV5-1	CASSLGLAGLLFF	TGCGCCAGCAGCTTGGGGCTAGCGGGGCTCCTGTTCTTC
TRBD2	TRBJ2-5	NA	TRBV14	CASSQDPILARGGETQYF	TGTGCCAGCAGCCAAGATCCCATACTAGCGAGGGGAGGTGAGACCCAGTACTTC
NA	TRBJ1-6	NA	TRBV20-1	CSAGRNSPLHF	TGCAGTGCTGGGAGGAATTCACCCCTCCACTTT
TRBD1	TRBJ2-7	NA	TRBV6-5	CASKQGAGQYF	TGTGCCAGCAAACAGGGGGCTGGGCAGTACTTC
TRBD1	TRBJ2-3	NA	TRBV5-8	CASPNNPGGEGTDTQYF	TGTGCCAGCCCAAATAATCCAGGGGGCGAAGGTACAGATACGCAGTATTTT
NA	TRBJ1-2	NA	TRBV7-8	CASSTSTGYGYTF	TGTGCCAGCAGCACCTCCACAGGTTATGGCTACACCTTC
NA	TRBJ2-7	NA	TRBV2	CASSENVQPEQYF	TGTGCCAGCAGTGAAAATGTACAGCCCGAGCAGTACTTC
NA	TRBJ1-1	NA	TRBV11-2	CASSPRARDTEAFF	TGTGCCAGCAGCCCAAGGGCCAGGGACACTGAAGCTTTCTTT
NA	TRBJ1-1	NA	TRBV9	CASSVQGNTEAFF	TGTGCCAGCAGCGTACAGGGGAACACTGAAGCTTTCTTT
TRBD1	TRBJ1-1	few	TRBV4-2	CASSQVTGPEAFF	TGTGCCAGCAGCCAAGTGACAGGGCCTGAAGCTTTCTTT
NA	TRBJ2-2	NA	TRBV5-1	CASSLRGHNTGELFF	TGCGCCAGCAGCTTGAGGGGACACAACACCGGGGAGCTGTTTTTT
TRBD1	TRBJ1-5	NA	TRBV6-1	CASSDDARVAGGPNQPQHF	TGTGCCAGCAGTGACGACGCAAGGGTCGCAGGGGGCCCCAATCAGCCCCAGCATTTT
NA	TRBJ2-2	NA	TRBV27	CASSLRRGWTGELFF	TGTGCCAGCAGTTTAAGGCGGGGATGGACCGGGGAGCTGTTTTTT
NA	TRBJ2-4	NA	TRBV7-9	CASSAGTDDRGIQYF	TGTGCCAGCAGCGCGGGGACAGACGATCGAGGCATTCAGTACTTC
NA	TRBJ2-1	NA	TRBV12-1	CASSPGLARNEQFF	TGTGCCAGCAGCCCGGGACTAGCGAGGAATGAGCAGTTCTTC
NA	TRBJ1-6	NA	TRBV2	CAGKATALSSYNSPLHF	TGTGCCGGAAAAGCGACAGCCCTAAGCTCCTATAATTCACCCCTCCACTTT
NA	TRBJ2-3	NA	TRBV7-2	CASSITGYFTDTQYF	TGTGCCAGCAGCATAACAGGGTACTTCACAGATACGCAGTATTTT
NA	TRBJ2-3	NA	TRBV5-4	CASSLETTGSTDTQYF	TGTGCCAGCAGCTTGGAGACTACCGGAAGCACAGATACGCAGTATTTT
NA	TRBJ1-5	NA	TRBV4-1	CASSPDYNQPQHF	TGCGCCAGCAGCCCAGATTACAATCAGCCCCAGCATTTT
NA	TRBJ1-4	NA	TRBV4-2	CASSQDRSEKLFF	TGTGCCAGCAGCCAAGACCGGAGTGAAAAACTGTTTTTT
NA	TRBJ2-2	NA	TRBV6-1	CASSEMVLTGELFF	TGTGCCAGCAGTGAAATGGTTCTAACCGGGGAGCTGTTTTTT
NA	TRBJ1-4	NA	TRBV21-1	CASSKGCPKLSNEKLFF	TGTGCCAGCAGCAAAGGATGTCCGAAACTCTCTAATGAAAAACTGTTTTTT
TRBD1	TRBJ1-4	once	TRBV28	CASSPGRTGVREKLFF	TGTGCCAGCAGTCCTGGCCGGACAGGGGTTAGGGAAAAACTGTTTTTT
TRBD2	TRBJ2-5	NA	TRBV5-6	CASSSSGGRTSPETQYF	TGTGCCAGCAGCTCTAGCGGGGGCCGGACGTCTCCAGAGACCCAGTACTTC
NA	TRBJ2-7	NA	TRBV18	CASSPNRNRAYEQYF	TGTGCCAGCTCACCGAACAGGAACAGGGCGTACGAGCAGTACTTC